The entry below describes one T cell receptor (beta chain). The sample belongs to a study of blood T cells in healthy people across ages. Germline CDR1 reads SQVTM; CDR2 reads ANQGSEA. Trimming cost V 3 bases and J 5 bases, with 11 bases left between them. This CDR3 is built from 13 residues. It was with a sample-barcoded 5' primer and a J-beta primer mix that a second PCR of about 7 to 12 cycles was run. The study obtained at least 2.5 million CDR3-containing paired-end reads from every sample. TCRdb passed the 5' RACE reads through MiXCR, listing each CDR3 protein once. Among approximately 600,000 distinct CDR3 sequences listed, approximately 50% were seen once.

The source of this sequence is a man in his sixties in good health. The specimen was blood. The chain employs TRBV29-1 and TRBJ2-1, with D hard to call. CDR3 DNA: TGCAGCGTTGATCCGTACGTGGACAATGAGCAGTTCTTC. It encodes CSVDPYVDNEQFF.